The next 26 T cell receptor beta chains were all read from a single sample in a study of shared clonotypes between healthy human individuals. Sequencing was performed with immunoSEQ multiplex PCR; in TCRdb, only in-frame clones are kept and a portion is missing. The table includes under 1,100,000 clones, more than 60% detected once. The material sequenced was memory CD4+ T cells sorted from blood. Stated subset: CD45RA-negative fraction. Receptor source: a man between 18 and 29 years old in good health.

V gene TRBV2 combines with J gene TRBJ1-5, with D possibly being TRBD1 (5 bases). This CDR3 is 13 amino acids long. V was shortened by 7 bases and J by 9 bases, with 16 bases between the two germline ends. CDR1 is SNHLY and CDR2 is FYNNEI in the germline V gene. The CDR3 DNA reads TGTGCCAGCACGAGGGGCTACTCTAGGCCCCAGCATTTT. It codes for CASTRGYSRPQHF.

The chain uses TRBV9 and TRBJ1-1; D unresolved. Germline loops: CDR1 SGDLS, CDR2 YYNGEE. This CDR3 region has 13 residues. V was pared by 4 bases and J by 4 bases, with 11 bases between. The CDR3 nucleotides are TGTGCCAGCAGCCCTAGGTTGGGCACTGAAGCTTTCTTT. Translating gives CASSPRLGTEAFF. The entire variable domain, with the rest obtained from reference TRBV9 and TRBJ1-1, is as follows: DSGVTQTPKHLITATGQRVTLRCSPRSGDLSVYWYQQSLDQGLQFLIQYYNGEERAKGNILERFSAQQFPDLHSELNLSSLELGDSALYFCASSPRLGTEAFFGQGTRLTVV.

The chain joins TRBV28 to TRBJ2-7; 9 bases are shared with TRBD1. This CDR3 contains 14 residues. J lost 7 bases, V lost 6 bases, and 10 bases had no gene match. Germline-derived CDR1 and CDR2 are MDHEN and SYDVKM. CDR3 DNA: TGTGCCAGCAGACCCGGGACAGGGACGTGGGAGCAGTACTTC. Protein: CASRPGTGTWEQYF.

The V and J genes are TRBV5-1 and TRBJ2-7, with D possibly TRBD1 on 6 matching bases. The V gene's germline CDR1 is SGHRS and CDR2 YFSETQ. This CDR3 has 15 amino acids. V was cut by 0 bases and J by 2 bases, with 12 bases left in between. CDR3 amino acids: CASSLEGERTYEQYF. As DNA, the CDR3 is TGCGCCAGCAGCTTGGAGGGGGAGAGGACCTACGAGCAGTACTTC.

The gene calls are TRBV9 and TRBJ1-1, with TRBD1 identical over 9 bases. The CDR3 has 14 amino acids. With V trimmed by 0 bases and J by 11 bases, 8 bases remained unmatched. CDR1 and CDR2 from the germline V gene are SGDLS and YYNGEE. The CDR3 region is CASSVAGTGSEAFF. The CDR3 region has the DNA TGTGCCAGCAGCGTAGCGGGGACAGGGAGTGAGGCTTTCTTT.

The chain recombines TRBV30 with TRBJ2-5; D is ambiguous. The CDR3 spans 13 residues. Between the trimmed V and J ends, which lost 3 bases and 1 base, there was a span of 9 bases. Germline V gene sequence: CDR1 GTSNPN, CDR2 SVGIG (reference sequence). CDR3 loop: CAWSANPQETQYF. The CDR3, as DNA: TGTGCCTGGAGCGCCAATCCCCAAGAGACCCAGTACTTC.

The chain joins TRBV5-1 to TRBJ2-7, with a tentative D call TRBD1 (6 bases). Trimming shortened V by 4 bases and J by 0 bases, and 8 bases separated the two germline ends. Germline lookup yields CDR1 SGHRS and CDR2 YFSETQ. The CDR3 contains 13 residues. CDR3 amino acids: CASSQDSSYEQYF. CDR3 DNA sequence: TGCGCCAGCAGCCAGGACAGCTCCTACGAGCAGTACTTC.

The chain carries TRBV9 and TRBJ2-7, with D possibly called TRBD1 or TRBD2 (5 bases each). Germline V gives CDR1 SGDLS, CDR2 YYNGEE. The V end was cut by 0 bases, the J end by 6 bases, with 13 bases between. CDR3 length: 14 residues. The CDR3 sequence is CASSVGGTGLEQYF. The CDR3 DNA follows: TGTGCCAGCAGCGTAGGAGGGACCGGTCTCGAGCAGTACTTC.

This chain links TRBV7-9 with TRBJ1-1, with TRBD1 as a possible D gene (6 bases). V was trimmed by 4 bases and J by 13 bases, leaving 16 bases between them. The CDR3 extends over 12 amino acids. CDR1 is SEHNR, CDR2 FQNEAQ, per germline (reference sequence). The CDR3 region is CASSSKQGRVFF. The CDR3 nucleotides are TGTGCCAGCAGCTCGAAACAGGGACGAGTTTTCTTT.

CDR3 sequence (DNA): TGTGCCAGCAGCCAGGGGAACACCATATATTTT. It translates to CASSQGNTIYF. This sequence joins TRBV27 and TRBJ1-3; possibly TRBD1 for D (6 bases). V was clipped by 6 bases and J by 7 bases, with 7 bases between them. This CDR3 contains 11 residues. Germline V gene lookup returns CDR1 MNHEY and CDR2 SMNVEV (reference sequence).

On this clone: The identical CDR3 is also encoded by other nucleotide sequences in the sample. V is TRBV29-1 and J is TRBJ1-1; D uncertain. CDR3 length equals 12 residues. The germline V gene encodes CDR1 SQVTM and CDR2 ANQGSEA. The germline V and J ends were trimmed by 3 bases and 1 base, with 6 bases remaining between them. CDR3 sequence: CSVDSGNTEAFF. In DNA form, the CDR3 reads TGCAGCGTTGATTCCGGGAACACTGAAGCTTTCTTT. Using reference TRBV29-1 and TRBJ1-1 for the parts outside the CDR3, the full variable domain is SAVISQKPSRDICQRGTSLTIQCQVDSQVTMMFWYRQQPGQSLTLIATANQGSEATYESGFVIDKFPISRPNLTFSTLTVSNMSPEDSSIYLCSVDSGNTEAFFGQGTRLTVV.

The chain carries TRBV6-6 and TRBJ2-1; TRBD2 might be the D (5 bases). Germline lookup yields CDR1 MNHNY and CDR2 SVGAGI (reference sequence). This CDR3 region has 11 residues. The germline V and J ends were trimmed by 6 bases and 7 bases, with 7 bases remaining between them. As DNA, the CDR3 is TGTGCCAGCAGGACTACGAATGAGCAGTTCTTC. Translated, it gives CASRTTNEQFF.

This clone was seen a handful of times. V is TRBV6-5 and J is TRBJ1-2; TRBD1 agrees at 7 bases. Per the germline V gene, CDR1 is MNHEY and CDR2 is SVGAGI. V dropped 0 bases and J dropped 6; count of bases not matched to a gene: 4. The CDR3 consists of 14 residues. CDR3 in amino acids: CASSYSEGADGYTF. CDR3 nucleotides: TGTGCCAGCAGTTACTCTGAGGGGGCAGATGGCTACACCTTC.

The chain carries TRBV20-1 and TRBJ2-1; D unresolved. The germline gives CDR1 DFQATT, CDR2 SNEGSKA (reference sequence). V was cut by 0 bases and J by 10 bases, with 7 bases left in between. CDR3 length: 11 amino acids. As DNA, the CDR3 is TGCAGTGCTAGAGATGACCGGGAGCAGTTCTTC. It is translated as CSARDDREQFF.

V and J are TRBV2 and TRBJ1-3, with D tentatively TRBD1 (5 bases). Germline CDR1 is SNHLY and CDR2 is FYNNEI. V was shortened by 4 bases and J by 0 bases, with 13 bases between the two germline ends. The CDR3 extends over 16 amino acids. CDR3 region: CASSGTGQFSGNTIYF. DNA of the CDR3: TGTGCCAGCAGTGGGACGGGGCAGTTCTCTGGAAACACCATATATTTT.

This clone was found many times. This chain connects TRBV6-1 to TRBJ1-4; 7 bases map to TRBD1. The trim removed 7 bases at V and 8 bases at J, leaving 7 bases unmatched. The CDR3 extends over 13 amino acids. Germline-derived CDR1 and CDR2 are MNHNS and SASEGT. The CDR3 here is CASNTGEREKLFF. The DNA for the CDR3 is TGTGCCAGCAATACAGGGGAGCGCGAAAAACTGTTTTTT.

The table lists this clone with a few counts. This rearrangement joins TRBV5-1 to TRBJ2-3, with a weak D call TRBD1 (6 bases). Germline values: CDR1 SGHRS, CDR2 YFSETQ. This CDR3 region has 16 residues. V was shortened by 0 bases and J by 4 bases, with 15 bases between the two germline ends. The CDR3 loop is CASSLARAGVADTQYF. For the CDR3, the DNA is TGCGCCAGCAGCTTGGCCAGGGCAGGGGTAGCAGATACGCAGTATTTT.

In the case of this clone: One end of the junction does not line up with germline, which may come from a read error. The rearrangement links TRBV2 to TRBJ2-7, with D perhaps TRBD1 or TRBD2 (5 bases each). CDR3 length: 11 amino acids. Germline V gene lookup returns CDR1 SNHLY and CDR2 FYNNEI. Written as DNA, the CDR3 is TGTGCCAGCAGTGAAAGAGGGACGAATAACTTC. The encoded protein is CASSERGTNNF.

The rearrangement joins TRBV11-2 to TRBJ2-2, with 8 bases matching TRBD2. The length of the CDR3 is 16 residues. Germline CDR1 is SGHAT and CDR2 is FQNNGV. Trimming cost V 1 base and J 6 bases; bases outside gene matches: 7. CDR3 residues: CASSLVYGLAPGELFF. The CDR3, as DNA: TGTGCCAGCAGCTTAGTTTACGGACTAGCCCCCGGGGAGCTGTTTTTT.

The chain couples TRBV15 to TRBJ2-3, with 7 bases identical to TRBD2. CDR1 and CDR2 (germline): LNHNV, YYDKDF (reference sequence). Trimming removed 0 bases from V and 3 bases from J; junction bases left unmatched: 9. The CDR3 spans 17 residues. The CDR3: CATSRDGGGLYTDTQYF. In DNA form, the CDR3 reads TGTGCCACCAGCAGAGACGGGGGAGGGTTGTATACAGATACGCAGTATTTT.

The chain employs TRBV7-9 and TRBJ1-2; tentatively, D is TRBD1 (6 bases). Between the trimmed V and J ends, which lost 5 bases and 13 bases, there was a span of 17 bases. The germline gives CDR1 SEHNR, CDR2 FQNEAQ (reference sequence). This CDR3 region has 12 residues. The CDR3 here is CASSRDIQMGTF. The CDR3 DNA reads as TGTGCCAGCAGCAGGGACATCCAGATGGGCACCTTC.

The chain links TRBV7-9 to TRBJ2-5; TRBD2 might be the D (6 bases). V was shortened by 2 bases and J by 2 bases, with 12 bases between the two germline ends. The CDR3 totals 15 residues. Germline CDR1 and CDR2: SEHNR and FQNEAQ (reference sequence). In DNA form, the CDR3 reads TGTGCCAGCAGCTTAAGTGGAGGGTCGCAAGAGACCCAGTACTTC. Protein sequence: CASSLSGGSQETQYF.

This chain uses TRBV19 with TRBJ2-2, with 7 bases that match TRBD1. V lost 6 bases, J lost 4 bases, and 11 bases stayed unmatched. The CDR3 runs 16 residues. The germline V gene has CDR1 LNHDA and CDR2 SQIVND (reference sequence). This CDR3 is CASRRPGTVSTGELFF. CDR3 bases: TGTGCCAGTAGGAGACCCGGGACAGTGAGCACCGGGGAGCTGTTTTTT.

This clone was picked up one time. V gene TRBV15 combines with J gene TRBJ1-1; D not certain. This CDR3 region has 13 residues. V lost 0 bases and J 4 bases, leaving 6 bases between the germline ends. The V gene's germline CDR1 is LNHNV and CDR2 YYDKDF (reference sequence). In nucleotides, the CDR3 is TGTGCCACCAGCAGAGACAGACGCACTGAAGCTTTCTTT. Amino acids: CATSRDRRTEAFF.

Comments on this clone: Other nucleotide sequences from this sample produce the same CDR3. V gene TRBV5-1 combines with J gene TRBJ2-5, with D unclear. This CDR3 comprises 13 residues. CDR1 and CDR2 from the germline V gene are SGHRS and YFSETQ. Trimming took 4 bases from V and 2 from J, leaving 9 bases between them. The CDR3 spells CASSSGPQETQYF. CDR3 coding DNA: TGCGCCAGCAGCAGTGGACCTCAAGAGACCCAGTACTTC.

The chain joins TRBV25-1 to TRBJ1-4, with D possibly matching TRBD1 (5 bases). CDR1 is MGHDK, CDR2 SYGVNS, per germline. The CDR3 length is 14 residues. Trimming left V 4 bases short and J 0 bases short, with 6 bases between. The CDR3 spells CASSVRATNEKLFF. The CDR3 DNA reads as TGTGCCAGCAGTGTCAGGGCAACTAATGAAAAACTGTTTTTT.